The 10 T cell receptor beta chains listed next were all sequenced from one sample in a study of blood T cell repertoires in COVID-19. Clones were sequenced by immunoSEQ multiplex PCR, and TCRdb holds only the in-frame ones, with some missing. This sample yields about 40,000 clones, of which 70% to 90% are seen a single time; 2% to 2.5% belongs to the top ten. The sample taken for sequencing was peripheral blood. These receptors came from a human donor in a cohort sampled during active COVID-19.

The chain's CDR3 is CASTQGGANEKLFF. CDR3 nucleotides: TGTGCCAGCACCCAAGGGGGGGCTAATGAAAAACTGTTTTTT. The rearrangement links TRBV5-4 to TRBJ1-4, with D maybe TRBD1 (6 bases). Per germline, CDR1 SGHNT and CDR2 YYREEE (reference sequence). The CDR3 is made up of 14 amino acids. The ends were cut back, 6 bases at V and 3 bases at J, with 12 bases in the middle.

This chain connects TRBV19 to TRBJ1-5, with D possibly being TRBD1 (6 bases). Looked up from germline, CDR1 is LNHDA and CDR2 is SQIVND (reference sequence). V dropped 3 bases and J dropped 0 bases, with 12 bases sitting between them. The CDR3 consists of 16 residues. CDR3 sequence: CASSIQGSYSNQPQHF. Here the CDR3 DNA reads TGTGCCAGTAGTATTCAGGGGAGTTATAGCAATCAGCCCCAGCATTTT.

The chain couples TRBV19 to TRBJ1-5; D is unresolved. The V gene lost 10 bases and the J gene lost 1 base, with 14 bases spanning the gap. This CDR3 contains 14 residues. Germline CDR1 reads LNHDA; CDR2 reads SQIVND (reference sequence). This chain's CDR3 is CATWSGGSNQPQHF. DNA of the CDR3: TGTGCCACCTGGTCAGGCGGGAGCAATCAGCCCCAGCATTTT.

The chain uses TRBV9 and TRBJ2-1; TRBD2 aligns across 12 bases. Losses at the gene ends were 4 bases for V and 10 bases for J; bases not matched to a gene: 3. Germline V gives CDR1 SGDLS, CDR2 YYNGEE. CDR3 length: 13 amino acids. The chain's CDR3 is CASSPGTSGEQFF. CDR3 coding DNA: TGTGCCAGCAGCCCTGGGACTAGCGGGGAGCAGTTCTTC.

J is TRBJ2-3 and V is TRBV7-6; D is perhaps TRBD2 (6 bases). V was pared by 5 bases and J by 0 bases, with 24 bases between. Germline V gene sequence: CDR1 SGHVS, CDR2 FNYEAQ. This CDR3 has 19 amino acids. CDR3 residues: CASSPSASDLISSTDTQYF. The CDR3 DNA is TGTGCCAGCAGCCCCTCGGCTAGCGACCTAATCTCTAGCACAGATACGCAGTATTTT.

This sequence joins TRBV7-9 and TRBJ2-7; 8 bases map to TRBD1. The CDR3 contains 14 residues. V was pared by 5 bases and J by 7 bases, with 10 bases of the junction left unmatched. Per the germline V gene, CDR1 is SEHNR and CDR2 is FQNEAQ (reference sequence). DNA of the CDR3: TGTGCCAGCAGCCGGACAGGGCCCCTCGGAGAGCAGTACTTC. Translating gives CASSRTGPLGEQYF. Full variable domain (missing parts from reference TRBV7-9 and TRBJ2-7): DTGVSQNPRHKITKRGQNVTFRCDPISEHNRLYWYRQTLGQGPEFLTYFQNEAQLEKSRLLSDRFSAERPKGSFSTLEIQRTEQGDSAMYLCASSRTGPLGEQYFGPGTRLTVT.

The chain combines TRBV19 with TRBJ2-7; 8 positions match TRBD2. V lost 5 bases, J lost 4 bases, and 16 bases stayed unmatched. The CDR3 covers 17 residues. Germline CDR1 LNHDA, CDR2 SQIVND (reference sequence). The CDR3 sequence: CASSPRPGGGRQYEQYF. DNA for the CDR3: TGTGCCAGTAGTCCCCGGCCCGGGGGGGGGCGTCAGTACGAGCAGTACTTC.

The J gene is TRBJ1-1, the V gene TRBV6-5; 8 nucleotides line up with TRBD1. Germline loops: CDR1 MNHEY, CDR2 SVGAGI. The CDR3 extends over 14 amino acids. Trimming at V came to 8 bases and at J to 3 bases, leaving 8 bases not matched to a gene. The CDR3 DNA reads as TGTGCCAGCGCCAGGACAGGGTGGGACACTGAAGCTTTCTTT. The encoded protein is CASARTGWDTEAFF.

The chain carries TRBV6-5 and TRBJ1-2; 9 bases agree with TRBD1. The CDR3 covers 13 residues. Germline CDR1 is MNHEY and CDR2 is SVGAGI. The V and J ends lost 2 bases and 6 bases, in that order; junction bases with no gene match: 1. CDR3 residues: CASSYGQGHGYTF. The CDR3 bases are TGTGCCAGCAGTTACGGACAGGGGCATGGCTACACCTTC.

As DNA, the CDR3 is TGTGCCAGCCTCTCTCCCACAGATACGCAGTATTTT. Encoded protein: CASLSPTDTQYF. The chain combines TRBV6-5 with TRBJ2-3; D not resolved. The CDR3 contains 12 residues. Germline CDR1 is MNHEY and CDR2 is SVGAGI. Trimming shortened V by 8 bases and J by 2 bases, and 8 bases separated the two germline ends.